This is a list of T cell receptor beta chains from one sample in a study of shared T cell receptors in the human thymus. Using immunoSEQ multiplex PCR, the repertoire was profiled, and TCRdb retains in-frame clones only, with some absent. The profile shows 630,000 or so clones, about 90% of them singletons. The same specimen was also included in a second study, on human thymus T cells.

Sequencing input: thymocytes. The receptors originated from a boy under three years old with a congenital heart defect. CDR3s include the opening cysteine and the closing phenylalanine or tryptophan. The D gene is left open where the match is weak. Clone size is not always given. Where it is, it says once, few, many or a class for expanded clones.

size | J | D | V | DNA | CDR3
. | TRBJ1-5 | . | TRBV19 | TGTGCCAGTAGTATACGGGGGAGCAATCAGCCCCAGCATTTT | CASSIRGSNQPQHF
. | TRBJ1-6 | . | TRBV5-1 | TGCGCCAGCAGCTTGGCCATGGACGGGATTAATTCACCCCTCCACTTT | CASSLAMDGINSPLHF
. | TRBJ1-2 | TRBD1 | TRBV5-1 | TGCGCCAGCAGCCAATCGGGACAGGGGAACTATGGCTACACCTTC | CASSQSGQGNYGYTF
. | TRBJ2-2 | . | TRBV7-6 | TGTGCCAGCAGCCTCAGGTGGTTCGAGTCCGGGGAGCTGTTTTTT | CASSLRWFESGELFF
. | TRBJ2-3 | TRBD2 | TRBV9 | TGTGCCAGCAGCGCTCTCGGTAGCGGGAGAGTCGCAGATACGCAGTATTTT | CASSALGSGRVADTQYF
. | TRBJ2-5 | . | TRBV7-2 | TGTGCCAGCAGCTTAAGCCCGGCGGGTGGCCCCTGGACCCAGTACTTC | CASSLSPAGGPWTQYF
. | TRBJ2-3 | . | TRBV7-2 | TGTGCCAGCAGCAAAATGACACCTAGCACAGATACGCAGTATTTT | CASSKMTPSTDTQYF
. | TRBJ2-1 | . | TRBV11-2 | TGTGCCAGCAGCCTCCTCCCCGACTCCCTCTACAATGAGCAGTTCTTC | CASSLLPDSLYNEQFF
. | TRBJ2-1 | TRBD1 | TRBV13 | TGTGCCAGCAGCTCCCCGCACCGGGACAGGGACAATGAGCAGTTCTTC | CASSSPHRDRDNEQFF
. | TRBJ1-5 | . | TRBV4-1 | TGCGCCAGCAGCCAAGAGGAGGGACCCGGGGGCAATCAGCCCCAGCATTTT | CASSQEEGPGGNQPQHF
. | TRBJ1-1 | . | TRBV28 | TGTGCCAGCCCAGGGAATGACAACACTGAAGCTTTCTTT | CASPGNDNTEAFF
. | TRBJ2-5 | . | TRBV5-4 | TGTGCCAGCAGCTTTCGGAGGGACCAAGAGACCCAGTACTTC | CASSFRRDQETQYF
. | TRBJ2-5 | TRBD1 | TRBV5-1 | TGCGCCAGCAGCAAAGGACAGGACCAAGAGACCCAGTACTTC | CASSKGQDQETQYF
few | TRBJ2-4 | . | TRBV29-1 | TGCAGCGTTGGGGCTAGCGAGGGGAACATTCAGTACTTC | CSVGASEGNIQYF
. | TRBJ1-4 | TRBD1 | TRBV28 | TGTGCCAGCAGTTCCCCGACAGGGCATAATGAAAAACTGTTTTTT | CASSSPTGHNEKLFF
. | TRBJ1-1 | . | TRBV19 | TGTGCCAGTAGTATCGTGCAGGGGAAATTCGCTGAAGCTTTCTTT | CASSIVQGKFAEAFF
. | TRBJ2-1 | TRBD2 | TRBV7-6 | TGTGCCAGCAGGAGATTAGCGGGAGGATCCTACAATGAGCAGTTCTTC | CASRRLAGGSYNEQFF
. | TRBJ2-7 | TRBD2 | TRBV27 | TGTGCCAGCAGTTTATACGCGGGGGACTACGAGCAGTACTTC | CASSLYAGDYEQYF
few | TRBJ2-7 | . | TRBV28 | TGTGCCAGCAGGACCCCACCAGGGAAGCAGTACTTC | CASRTPPGKQYF
. | TRBJ1-1 | . | TRBV5-1 | TGCGCCAGCAGCTTGGATGGCCAGAACACTGAAGCTTTCTTT | CASSLDGQNTEAFF
. | TRBJ2-2 | . | TRBV6-5 | TGTGCCAGCAGATCACTTTCCGGGGAGCTGTTTTTT | CASRSLSGELFF
. | TRBJ2-3 | TRBD2 | TRBV28 | TGTGCCAGCACCCGGGGACTAGCTGGCGATACGCAGTATTTT | CASTRGLAGDTQYF
. | TRBJ1-2 | . | TRBV5-1 | TGCGCCAGCAGCTTGTTTGGGGGCCTGGGCTATGGCTACACCTTC | CASSLFGGLGYGYTF
. | TRBJ1-1 | . | TRBV15 | TGTGCCACCAGGAAAGGGTTACTGGGGGGGCAGGAAGCTTTCTTT | CATRKGLLGGQEAFF
few | TRBJ2-7 | . | TRBV28 | TGTGCCAGCAGTTCAAGACAGCCTTACGAGCAGTACTTC | CASSSRQPYEQYF
. | TRBJ1-1 | . | TRBV10-3 | TGTGCCATCAGCCCTAAGGCCGACAGTGAAGCTTTCTTT | CAISPKADSEAFF
. | TRBJ2-1 | TRBD2 | TRBV15 | TGTGCCACCAGCAGAGTAGCAGCGGGGGGCAATGAGCAGTTCTTC | CATSRVAAGGNEQFF
once | TRBJ2-3 | . | TRBV7-2 | TGTGCCAGCAGCTCCCCGCGTCTGGTTAGCACAGATACGCAGTATTTT | CASSSPRLVSTDTQYF
. | TRBJ1-2 | . | TRBV7-9 | TGTGCCAGCAGCGCGGGACGAAATGGCTACACCTTC | CASSAGRNGYTF
. | TRBJ2-2 | TRBD1 | TRBV29-1 | TGCAGCGTTGAAACCGGGACAGGGGGCAAAGCGCAGACCGGGGAGCTGTTTTTT | CSVETGTGGKAQTGELFF
. | TRBJ2-3 | . | TRBV27 | TGTGCCAGCAGTACCAGAAGCGGTTGGAGCACAGATACGCAGTATTTT | CASSTRSGWSTDTQYF
. | TRBJ2-1 | . | TRBV28 | TGTGCCAGCAGTCCCCCGGGACTCTCTAATGAGCAGTTCTTC | CASSPPGLSNEQFF
. | TRBJ1-1 | TRBD1 | TRBV5-6 | TGTGCCAGCAGCAAGACAGGGGGCTTCGCTGAAGCTTTCTTT | CASSKTGGFAEAFF
. | TRBJ1-2 | TRBD1 | TRBV14 | TGTGCCAGCAGCCAAGATGGCAGGGGGCGTGATGGCTACACCTTC | CASSQDGRGRDGYTF
. | TRBJ1-6 | TRBD1 | TRBV15 | TGTGCCACCAGCTTCCGACAGGGGAATTCACCCCTCCACTTT | CATSFRQGNSPLHF
. | TRBJ2-5 | . | TRBV11-2 | TGTGCCAGCAGCTTTGGGCCGTACCAAGAGACCCAGTACTTC | CASSFGPYQETQYF
. | TRBJ1-5 | TRBD1 | TRBV28 | TGTGCCAGCAGTTGCCGGACAGGGACAAATCAGCCCCAGCATTTT | CASSCRTGTNQPQHF
few | TRBJ2-3 | . | TRBV30 | TGTGCCTGGAGTCTGGGGCAGAACACAGATACGCAGTATTTT | CAWSLGQNTDTQYF
. | TRBJ2-1 | . | TRBV6-1 | TGTGCCAGCAGTGAACACTCTGATGAGCAGTTCTTC | CASSEHSDEQFF
. | TRBJ2-3 | TRBD2 | TRBV7-2 | TGTGCCAGCAGCAATAGCGGGGGGGCCACAGATACGCAGTATTTT | CASSNSGGATDTQYF
. | TRBJ1-3 | TRBD1 | TRBV29-1 | TGCAGCGTTGTTTCGGGAACCTTTGGACAGGGCCTCCCAGGCGACTCTGGAAACACCATATATTTT | CSVVSGTFGQGLPGDSGNTIYF
. | TRBJ1-5 | . | TRBV5-5 | TGTGCCAGCAGCTTATCACAGTTTGGTCAGCCCCAGCATTTT | CASSLSQFGQPQHF
. | TRBJ1-5 | . | TRBV30 | TGTGCCTGGAGTACCGGGGGGTATGGCAATCAGCCCCAGCATTTT | CAWSTGGYGNQPQHF
. | TRBJ1-1 | . | TRBV5-4 | TGTGCCAGCACGCCCGGGCTGGCCGCTGGGGGCTACACTGAAGCTTTCTTT | CASTPGLAAGGYTEAFF
. | TRBJ2-3 | TRBD2 | TRBV19 | TGTGCCAGTACCGGGACTAGCGGCACAGATACGCAGTATTTT | CASTGTSGTDTQYF
. | TRBJ2-1 | . | TRBV7-6 | TGTGCCAGCAGCTTAGATTGGGCGGGGAACTCCTACAATGAGCAGTTCTTC | CASSLDWAGNSYNEQFF
. | TRBJ1-2 | . | TRBV7-9 | TGTGCCAGCAGCTTAGGGACGGGACACCGCAAAGGCTACACCTTC | CASSLGTGHRKGYTF
few | TRBJ2-1 | . | TRBV7-2 | TGTGCCAGCAGCTTTTCTAGTATCTCCTACAATGAGCAGTTCTTC | CASSFSSISYNEQFF